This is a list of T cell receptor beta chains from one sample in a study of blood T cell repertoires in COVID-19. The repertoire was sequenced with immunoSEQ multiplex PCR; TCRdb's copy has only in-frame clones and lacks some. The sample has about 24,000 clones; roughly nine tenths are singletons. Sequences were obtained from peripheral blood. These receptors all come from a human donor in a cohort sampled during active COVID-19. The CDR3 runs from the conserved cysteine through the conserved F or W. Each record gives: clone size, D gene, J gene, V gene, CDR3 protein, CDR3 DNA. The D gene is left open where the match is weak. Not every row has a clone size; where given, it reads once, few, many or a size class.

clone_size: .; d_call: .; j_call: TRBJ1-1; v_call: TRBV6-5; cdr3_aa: CASSYGQGSTEAFF; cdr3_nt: TGTGCCAGCAGTTACGGGCAGGGGAGCACTGAAGCTTTCTTT
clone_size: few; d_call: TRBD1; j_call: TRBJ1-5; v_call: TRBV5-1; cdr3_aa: CASSFLKPGQGAYQPQHF; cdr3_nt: TGCGCCAGCAGCTTCTTAAAACCGGGACAGGGGGCATATCAGCCCCAGCATTTT
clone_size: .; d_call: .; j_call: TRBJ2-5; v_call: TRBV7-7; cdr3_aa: CASSLEADRGETQYF; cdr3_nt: TGTGCCAGCAGCTTAGAGGCCGACAGAGGCGAGACCCAGTACTTC
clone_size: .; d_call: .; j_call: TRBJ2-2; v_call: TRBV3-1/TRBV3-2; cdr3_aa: CASSQDDGSGELFF; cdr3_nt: TGTGCCAGCAGCCAAGATGACGGGTCCGGGGAGCTGTTTTTT
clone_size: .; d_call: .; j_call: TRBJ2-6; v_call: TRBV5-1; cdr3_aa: CASSLSSVSGANVLTF; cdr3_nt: TGCGCCAGCAGCTTGTCGTCAGTCTCTGGGGCCAACGTCCTGACTTTC
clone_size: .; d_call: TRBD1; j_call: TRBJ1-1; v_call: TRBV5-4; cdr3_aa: CASTRDRGVLAEAFF; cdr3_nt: TGTGCCAGCACCCGGGACAGAGGAGTTTTAGCTGAAGCTTTCTTT
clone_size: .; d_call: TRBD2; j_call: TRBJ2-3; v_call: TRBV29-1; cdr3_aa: CSVGTSGSADTQYF; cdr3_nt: TGCAGCGTCGGGACTAGCGGGAGTGCAGATACGCAGTATTTT
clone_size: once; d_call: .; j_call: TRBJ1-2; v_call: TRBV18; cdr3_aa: CASSPGREGYGYTF; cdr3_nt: TGTGCCAGCAGTCCCGGGAGGGAGGGCTATGGCTACACCTTC
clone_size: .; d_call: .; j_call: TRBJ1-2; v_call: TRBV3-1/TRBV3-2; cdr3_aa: CASSQGDGYTF; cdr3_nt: TGTGCCAGCAGCCAGGGAGATGGCTACACCTTC
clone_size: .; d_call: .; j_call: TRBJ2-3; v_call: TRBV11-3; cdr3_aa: CASSDRQGTDTQYF; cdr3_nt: TGTGCCAGCAGCGACAGACAGGGCACAGATACGCAGTATTTT
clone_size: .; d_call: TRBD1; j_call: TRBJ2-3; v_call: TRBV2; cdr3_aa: CASSSRGGSPDTQYF; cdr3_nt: TGTGCCAGCAGCTCTAGAGGGGGCTCCCCGGATACGCAGTATTTT
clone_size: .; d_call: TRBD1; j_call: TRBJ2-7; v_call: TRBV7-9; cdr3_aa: CASSRTSGQDSYEQYF; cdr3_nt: TGTGCCAGCAGCCGTACCTCGGGACAGGACTCCTACGAGCAGTACTTC
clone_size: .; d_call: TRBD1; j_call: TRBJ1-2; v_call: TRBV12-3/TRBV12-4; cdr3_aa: CASSRGLGYGYTF; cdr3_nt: TGTGCCAGCAGTAGGGGGCTCGGCTATGGCTACACCTTC
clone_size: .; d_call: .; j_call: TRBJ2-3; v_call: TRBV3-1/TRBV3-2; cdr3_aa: CASSLWGGDTDTQYF; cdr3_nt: TGTGCCAGCAGCCTGTGGGGCGGGGACACAGATACGCAGTATTTT
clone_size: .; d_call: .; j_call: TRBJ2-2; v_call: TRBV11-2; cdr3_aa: CASSSRLDTGELFF; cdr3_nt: TGTGCCAGCAGCTCCCGACTAGATACCGGGGAGCTGTTTTTT
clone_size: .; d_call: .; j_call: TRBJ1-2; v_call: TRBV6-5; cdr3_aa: CASSSARGFGYTF; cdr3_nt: TGTGCCAGCAGCTCCGCCCGGGGGTTTGGCTACACCTTC